Below, 32 T cell receptor beta chains from the same sample are listed, as sequenced in a study of cytomegalovirus exposure and HLA in healthy donors (dated by TCRdb to 2016 to 2017). Receptors were amplified or captured by the immunoSEQ multiplex PCR assay. For the multiplex PCR, a mixture combining 60 forward primers for TCR Vbeta segments and 13 reverse primers for TCR Jbeta segments was used. Not all clones reach the TCRdb copy of this immuneACCESS table, which keeps in-frame sequences only. Checked studies attribute under half of the gap to unresolved V genes and leave the rest unexplained. For this sample there are about 130,000 clones; around 10% appear just once. The ten largest clones take up 1.8% of the sample. Input material: PBMCs. The receptors derive from a man aged 50 to 60 in good health and CMV-seronegative.

The gene calls are TRBV6-6 and TRBJ2-7; D is perhaps TRBD1 (5 bases). V gave up 0 bases and J gave up 6 bases, with 9 bases separating them. Germline CDR1 is MNHNY and CDR2 is SVGAGI (reference sequence). The CDR3 covers 13 residues. The CDR3 protein is CASSYSNGAEQYF. The CDR3 DNA follows: TGTGCCAGCAGTTACTCGAATGGGGCCGAGCAGTACTTC.

This clone was found a few times. V usage is TRBV30 and J usage is TRBJ2-5; 10 bases map to TRBD2. The tail of the sequence fits TRBJ2-7 better, so the J call may be wrong. Germline-derived CDR1 and CDR2 are GTSNPN and SVGIG (reference sequence). The CDR3 is 16 residues long. CDR3 nucleotides: TGTGCCTGGAGTTTAAGGGGTAGCGGGAGGATCCACGAGCAGTACTTC. It specifies CAWSLRGSGRIHEQYF.

This clone appeared a few times. V is TRBV11-3 and J is TRBJ2-1; 9 bases match TRBD1. The length of the CDR3 is 15 residues. CDR1 is SGHNT, CDR2 YENEEA, per germline. J lost 1 base, V lost 5 bases, and 3 bases had no gene match. The CDR3 spells CASSKGQGSYNEQFF. The CDR3 region has the DNA TGTGCCAGCAGCAAAGGACAGGGGTCCTACAATGAGCAGTTCTTC.

This clone was seen only a few times. This chain uses TRBV4-1 with TRBJ2-7; D remains unclear. CDR1 MGHRA and CDR2 YSYEKL come from the germline V gene. The V end lost 2 bases, the J end lost 2 bases, and 7 bases lay between the germline ends. This CDR3 is 13 amino acids long. CDR3 loop: CASSQTAPYEQYF. The DNA for the CDR3 is TGCGCCAGCAGCCAAACTGCCCCCTACGAGCAGTACTTC.

The V and J genes are TRBV2 and TRBJ2-4, with a possible D match to TRBD2 (6 bases). V lost 4 bases to trimming and J lost 5 bases, with 15 bases between them. The V gene's germline CDR1 is SNHLY and CDR2 FYNNEI. The CDR3 has 15 residues. CDR3 nucleotide sequence: TGTGCCAGCAGTGGGCCGGGAGAGAGGGAAAACATTCAGTACTTC. Encoded protein: CASSGPGERENIQYF.

This chain uses TRBV11-3 with TRBJ2-2, with TRBD2 identical over 8 bases. The V and J ends lost 6 bases and 5 bases, in that order; junction bases with no gene match: 11. This CDR3 comprises 16 residues. The germline V gene has CDR1 SGHNT and CDR2 YENEEA. This CDR3 is CASSRRGTSLTGELFF. The CDR3 bases are TGTGCCAGCAGTCGAAGGGGGACTAGTCTGACCGGGGAGCTGTTTTTT.

This clone has just a few counts. The rearrangement uses TRBV5-1 and TRBJ1-2; 9 nucleotides align to TRBD1. V shed 3 bases and J 4 bases; nucleotides not matched to a gene: 10. This CDR3 is 16 amino acids long. The germline CDR1 and CDR2 sequences are SGHRS and YFSETQ. The CDR3: CASSWGRGTGTYGYTF. CDR3 nucleotides: TGCGCCAGCAGCTGGGGCCGGGGGACAGGGACCTATGGCTACACCTTC.

This clone turned up a few times. This rearrangement joins TRBV6-5 to TRBJ1-2; a possible D gene is TRBD1 (6 bases). CDR1 is MNHEY and CDR2 is SVGAGI in the germline V gene. The CDR3 extends over 14 amino acids. V lost 10 bases to trimming and J lost 0 bases, with 15 bases between them. The CDR3 sequence: CATKTGAANYGYTF. The CDR3 DNA reads TGTGCCACTAAGACAGGCGCAGCTAACTATGGCTACACCTTC.

This sequence joins TRBV4-2 and TRBJ1-3, with D possibly TRBD1 on 6 matching bases. This CDR3 contains 18 residues. Germline CDR1 is LGHNA and CDR2 is YNFKEQ. V lost 0 bases, J lost 4 bases, and 19 bases lay in between. CDR3 sequence: CASSQDNTGSYFGNTIYF. In nucleotides, the CDR3 is TGTGCCAGCAGCCAAGATAATACAGGGAGTTATTTCGGAAACACCATATATTTT.

This chain connects TRBV2 to TRBJ2-7, with 10 bases lining up with TRBD2. V shed 6 bases and J 2 bases; nucleotides not matched to a gene: 16. The CDR3 runs 18 residues. Germline-derived CDR1 and CDR2 are SNHLY and FYNNEI. CDR3 in DNA: TGTGCCAGCAGCCCCTCCAGGTCCCTAGCGGGAGAGACCTACGAGCAGTACTTC. Protein sequence: CASSPSRSLAGETYEQYF.

This clone has a handful of counts. CDR3 sequence reads: CASSSDFGEQFF. The CDR3 nucleotides read TGTGCCAGCAGTTCGGACTTCGGTGAGCAGTTCTTC. The chain links TRBV6-6 to TRBJ2-1; D is perhaps TRBD2 (5 bases). This CDR3 contains 12 residues. Germline loops: CDR1 MNHNY, CDR2 SVGAGI (reference sequence). V gave up 4 bases and J gave up 9 bases, with 10 bases separating them.

The chain employs TRBV5-8 and TRBJ2-1; TRBD1 matches 9 bases. Trimming removed 0 bases from V and 6 bases from J; junction bases left unmatched: 7. This CDR3 contains 16 residues. Germline V CDR1 and CDR2: SGHTS, YDEGEE. The CDR3 reads CASSLDRDRVANEQFF. In DNA form, the CDR3 reads TGTGCCAGCAGCTTGGACAGGGACAGGGTAGCCAATGAGCAGTTCTTC.

This clone was observed a handful of times. The V gene is TRBV19, the J gene TRBJ1-2; maybe TRBD1 (5 bases). V was pared by 0 bases and J by 2 bases, with 13 bases between. Germline loops: CDR1 LNHDA, CDR2 SQIVND (reference sequence). This CDR3 is 16 amino acids long. CDR3 DNA: TGTGCCAGTAGTATAGAGCACAGGAGATCGAACTATGGCTACACCTTC. Translation gives CASSIEHRRSNYGYTF. Full variable domain (remainder filled in from reference TRBV19 and TRBJ1-2): DGGITQSPKYLFRKEGQNVTLSCEQNLNHDAMYWYRQDPGQGLRLIYYSQIVNDFQKGDIAEGYSVSREKKESFPLTVTSAQKNPTAFYLCASSIEHRRSNYGYTFGSGTRLTVV.

The chain couples TRBV6-1 to TRBJ2-2; weak D call: TRBD2 (6 bases). The CDR3 is made up of 15 amino acids. Deletions cut 11 bases from V and 1 base from J, with 17 bases between. CDR1 is MNHNS, CDR2 SASEGT, per germline. The CDR3 region has the DNA TGTGCCCTAAAGGAGGGGATTCGGAACACCGGGGAGCTGTTTTTT. The encoded protein is CALKEGIRNTGELFF.

This chain uses TRBV2 with TRBJ2-4, with TRBD1 matching over 7 bases. J lost 7 bases, V lost 1 base, and 10 bases had no gene match. This CDR3 has 16 amino acids. CDR1 is SNHLY, CDR2 FYNNEI, per germline. The CDR3 loop reads CASSEVRGRGINIQYF. The CDR3 DNA reads TGTGCCAGCAGTGAAGTAAGGGGCAGGGGGATCAACATTCAGTACTTC.

The chain has TRBV28 and TRBJ1-5; D is possibly TRBD1 (5 bases). Germline CDR1 reads MDHEN; CDR2 reads SYDVKM. The CDR3 totals 15 residues. Trimming pared 3 bases from V and 7 bases from J, leaving 16 bases between. The CDR3 loop reads CASSFPLGSGQPQHF. The CDR3 DNA reads as TGTGCCAGCAGTTTCCCTCTCGGTTCAGGGCAGCCCCAGCATTTT.

V and J are TRBV28 and TRBJ1-1; 8 bases match TRBD1. This CDR3 has 14 amino acids. The V segment lost 2 bases and the J segment 4 bases; nucleotides outside the gene matches: 3. CDR1 is MDHEN and CDR2 is SYDVKM in the germline V gene. The CDR3 region has the DNA TGTGCCAGCAGTTTACAGGGGGCGCGCACTGAAGCTTTCTTT. Amino acid sequence: CASSLQGARTEAFF. Variable domain in full (rest from reference TRBV28 and TRBJ1-1): DVKVTQSSRYLVKRTGEKVFLECVQDMDHENMFWYRQDPGLGLRLIYFSYDVKMKEKGDIPEGYSVSREKKERFSLILESASTNQTSMYLCASSLQGARTEAFFGQGTRLTVV.

This rearrangement joins TRBV5-8 to TRBJ2-2; maybe TRBD1 (7 bases). The CDR3 spans 15 residues. The germline V and J ends were trimmed by 10 bases and 5 bases, with 21 bases remaining between them. CDR1 and CDR2 from the germline V gene are SGHTS and YDEGEE. CDR3 sequence reads: CASSWLQGTTGELFF. DNA of the CDR3: TGTGCCTCCTCCTGGCTACAGGGGACTACCGGGGAGCTGTTTTTT.

In its sample, this clone was seen a few times. V gene TRBV13 combines with J gene TRBJ1-2; perhaps TRBD1 as D (6 bases). The CDR3 runs 15 residues. CDR1 is PRHDT and CDR2 is FYEKMQ in the germline V gene (reference sequence). Trimming shortened V by 3 bases and J by 3 bases, and 14 bases separated the two germline ends. Here the CDR3 DNA reads TGTGCCAGCAGCTTTCGAGACAGGTCTTACTATGGCTACACCTTC. As protein: CASSFRDRSYYGYTF. The whole variable domain, remainder taken from reference TRBV13 and TRBJ1-2, is AAGVIQSPRHLIKEKRETATLKCYPIPRHDTVYWYQQGPGQDPQFLISFYEKMQSDKGSIPDRFSAQQFSDYHSELNMSSLELGDSALYFCASSFRDRSYYGYTFGSGTRLTVV.

This clone has just a few counts. The same CDR3 arises from other DNA sequences in this sample as well. V is TRBV19 and J is TRBJ1-1, with D perhaps TRBD1 (5 bases). The CDR3 runs to 11 residues. Trimming took off 6 bases at V and 6 bases at J, with 8 bases between the two ends. Germline V gives CDR1 LNHDA, CDR2 SQIVND (reference sequence). This chain's CDR3 is CASRQGAEAFF. The CDR3 nucleotides read TGTGCCAGTAGGCAGGGCGCTGAAGCTTTCTTT.

This clone has more than one count but fewer than ten. Lacking the conserved final phenylalanine or tryptophan, this CDR3 likely reflects a read error. The CDR3 region has the DNA TGCGCCAGCAGCTTGGGACTAGCGGGCCTTCTCTCCTACGAGCAGTACCTC. This sequence encodes CASSLGLAGLLSYEQYL. The chain links TRBV5-1 to TRBJ2-7; 10 bases fit TRBD2. The germline V gene has CDR1 SGHRS and CDR2 YFSETQ. V trimming: 0 bases; J trimming: 0 bases; junction bases outside the gene matches: 6. The CDR3 totals 17 residues.

The chain has TRBV19 and TRBJ1-2; TRBD1 matches at 9 bases. CDR1 is LNHDA and CDR2 is SQIVND in the germline V gene (reference sequence). Trimming took 6 bases from V and 7 from J; bases not matched to a gene: 18. The length of the CDR3 is 17 residues. The CDR3 sequence is CASSEGRDRVRGGGYTF. The CDR3, as DNA: TGTGCCAGTAGCGAAGGCCGGGACAGGGTTCGCGGGGGTGGCTACACCTTC. Variable domain in full (rest from reference TRBV19 and TRBJ1-2): DGGITQSPKYLFRKEGQNVTLSCEQNLNHDAMYWYRQDPGQGLRLIYYSQIVNDFQKGDIAEGYSVSREKKESFPLTVTSAQKNPTAFYLCASSEGRDRVRGGGYTFGSGTRLTVV.

The rearrangement links TRBV6-6 to TRBJ2-5; TRBD2 agrees at 14 bases. The CDR3 consists of 15 residues. Germline-derived CDR1 and CDR2 are MNHNY and SVGAGI (reference sequence). Losses at the gene ends were 7 bases for V and 12 bases for J; bases not matched to a gene: 13. CDR3 DNA: TGTGCCAGCACCACCGACGGGACTAGCGGGAGTTGTGAGTACTTC. It codes for CASTTDGTSGSCEYF.

The chain links TRBV7-9 to TRBJ1-4, with a possible D match to TRBD1 (5 bases). This CDR3 contains 15 residues. Per the germline V gene, CDR1 is SEHNR and CDR2 is FQNEAQ (reference sequence). Trimming pared 1 base from V and 7 bases from J, leaving 13 bases between. CDR3 region: CASSLGGRVFEKLFF. The CDR3 region has the DNA TGTGCCAGCAGCTTAGGAGGCAGGGTGTTTGAAAAACTGTTTTTT.

The V gene is TRBV29-1, the J gene TRBJ2-3; 7 bases are a match to TRBD2. There are 14 residues in the CDR3. Germline V lookup: CDR1 SQVTM, CDR2 ANQGSEA. Germline trimming cut 7 bases from V and 4 bases from J; bases unmatched to any gene: 11. The DNA of the CDR3 is TGCAGCGATAAGCGGGGACCTTACTCAGATACGCAGTATTTT. This gives the protein CSDKRGPYSDTQYF.

This clone was seen a handful of times. This chain connects TRBV7-9 to TRBJ2-3; possibly TRBD1 for D (5 bases). The V gene lost 1 base and the J gene lost 5 bases, with 10 bases spanning the gap. The germline gives CDR1 SEHNR, CDR2 FQNEAQ (reference sequence). There are 14 residues in the CDR3. The CDR3 DNA follows: TGTGCCAGCAGCTTAGTAGGGGTCGAAGATACGCAGTATTTT. This codes for CASSLVGVEDTQYF.

The V call is TRBV30, the J call TRBJ2-6, with D unclear. V shed 0 bases and J shed 12 bases, with 6 bases lying between them. This CDR3 is 11 amino acids long. Germline V CDR1 and CDR2: GTSNPN, SVGIG (reference sequence). The CDR3 loop reads CAWSVLAVLTF. CDR3 bases: TGTGCCTGGAGTGTACTCGCCGTCCTGACTTTC. The full variable domain, its missing parts supplied by reference TRBV30 and TRBJ2-6, is SQTIHQWPATLVQPVGSPLSLECTVEGTSNPNLYWYRQAAGRGLQLLFYSVGIGQISSEVPQNLSASRPQDRQFILSSKKLLLSDSGFYLCAWSVLAVLTFGAGSRLTVL.

The V gene is TRBV11-2, the J gene TRBJ2-7; D might be TRBD1 (6 bases). V was clipped by 5 bases and J by 2 bases, with 22 bases between them. There are 17 residues in the CDR3. The germline V gene has CDR1 SGHAT and CDR2 FQNNGV. The CDR3: CASSLMIRTARAYEQYF. As DNA, the CDR3 is TGTGCCAGCAGCCTAATGATTCGGACAGCTAGAGCCTACGAGCAGTACTTC.

This clone was observed a few times. As DNA, the CDR3 is TGTGCCAGCAGCCACGGGACAGCTAATGAAAAACTGTTTTTT. Its protein product is CASSHGTANEKLFF. This chain links TRBV7-9 with TRBJ1-4; 7 nucleotides match TRBD1. The germline V gene encodes CDR1 SEHNR and CDR2 FQNEAQ (reference sequence). The V gene end was trimmed by 5 bases and the J gene end by 3 bases; junction bases not matched to a gene: 3. This CDR3 region has 14 residues.

The chain has TRBV28 and TRBJ1-5; D remains ambiguous. The CDR3 contains 15 residues. With 6 bases removed from V and 2 bases from J, the gap between germline ends came to 14 bases. The germline V gene encodes CDR1 MDHEN and CDR2 SYDVKM. DNA for the CDR3: TGTGCCAGCAGCCCTGTCTGGGGAGGCAATCAGCCCCAGCATTTT. Translating gives CASSPVWGGNQPQHF.

This clone appeared a few times. The V and J genes are TRBV19 and TRBJ1-2; tentative D call: TRBD1 (6 bases). V lost 5 bases and J lost 4, with 17 bases in between. The CDR3 sequence is 15 residues long. Germline CDR1 LNHDA, CDR2 SQIVND (reference sequence). This CDR3 reads CASSGVGRGPYGYTF. The CDR3 nucleotides are TGTGCCAGTAGTGGGGTGGGCAGGGGCCCCTATGGCTACACCTTC.

This clone was seen more than once but under ten times. This chain uses TRBV5-6 with TRBJ2-5; TRBD2 matches at 12 bases. The CDR3 extends over 18 amino acids. Germline V gene data show CDR1 as SGHDT and CDR2 as YYEEEE. The junction had 11 bases not matched to a gene; V was cut back by 3 bases and J by 2 bases. CDR3 residues: CASSSLTSGGPDQETQYF. CDR3 coding DNA: TGTGCCAGCAGCTCCTTGACTAGCGGGGGCCCGGATCAAGAGACCCAGTACTTC.